A selection of T cell receptor beta chains follows, all from one sample in a study of human T cells and chemical hapten exposure. In TCRdb, the RACE reads were re-called with MiXCR into one record per CDR3 protein. In the table there are 250,000 or so distinct CDR3 sequences, roughly 7.4% of which are singletons. The sequencing here drew on whole blood, taken in connection with sensitization to the hapten diphenylcyclopropenone (DPC). The receptors were gathered from a man in his late teens or twenties with alopecia areata. Some clones in this sample may be carry-over from other donors' samples. CDR3s include the opening cysteine and the closing phenylalanine or tryptophan. D genes are given only for firm matches. Clone size is given for some rows only: seen once, a few or many times, or a class if the clone is expanded.

d_gene: -
abundance: -
j_gene: TRBJ1-1
v_gene: TRBV7-9
CDR3nt: TGTGCCAGCAGCCACGGGACCGCCGGCAAGGTAGCTTTCTTT
CDR3aa: CASSHGTAGKVAFF

d_gene: TRBD2
abundance: -
j_gene: TRBJ2-5
v_gene: TRBV9
CDR3nt: TGTGCCAGCAGCGTGACGGCCGGGACTAGCCTCCGAAACCGGTACTTC
CDR3aa: CASSVTAGTSLRNRYF

d_gene: -
abundance: -
j_gene: TRBJ1-1
v_gene: TRBV4-3
CDR3nt: TGCGCCAGCAGCCAAGATTTTCGAGGGACTGAAGCTTTCTTT
CDR3aa: CASSQDFRGTEAFF

d_gene: -
abundance: few
j_gene: TRBJ1-6
v_gene: TRBV7-9
CDR3nt: TGTGCCAGCAGCTCCCCTGCCTACTCCTATAATTCACCCCTCCACTTT
CDR3aa: CASSSPAYSYNSPLHF

d_gene: -
abundance: -
j_gene: TRBJ1-4
v_gene: TRBV12-3/TRBV12-4
CDR3nt: TGTGCCAGCAGTTTAGAACAAAGTAATGAAAAACTGTTTTTT
CDR3aa: CASSLEQSNEKLFF

d_gene: TRBD2
abundance: few
j_gene: TRBJ2-1
v_gene: TRBV20-1
CDR3nt: TGCAGTGCTAATAGCGGGGTAGACAATGAGCAGTTCTTC
CDR3aa: CSANSGVDNEQFF

d_gene: -
abundance: -
j_gene: TRBJ2-3
v_gene: TRBV6-2/TRBV6-3
CDR3nt: TGTGCCAGCAGTCGCCCGACTAGCACAGATACGCAGTATTTT
CDR3aa: CASSRPTSTDTQYF

d_gene: -
abundance: -
j_gene: TRBJ2-1
v_gene: TRBV28
CDR3nt: TGTGCCAGCAGTCCCGCACCATACAATGAGCAGTTCTTC
CDR3aa: CASSPAPYNEQFF

d_gene: -
abundance: few
j_gene: TRBJ1-1
v_gene: TRBV5-1
CDR3nt: TGCGCCAGCAGCCTGATGCCTGCAGGGGACTCCAGCACTGAAGCTTTCTTT
CDR3aa: CASSLMPAGDSSTEAFF

d_gene: -
abundance: many
j_gene: TRBJ2-4
v_gene: TRBV28
CDR3nt: TGTGCCAGCAGTTTGGGGGGTGTGAAAAACATTCAGTACTTC
CDR3aa: CASSLGGVKNIQYF

d_gene: TRBD1
abundance: -
j_gene: TRBJ1-5
v_gene: TRBV12-3/TRBV12-4
CDR3nt: TGTGCCAGCAGTCCGACAGGGAAACAATCGCAGCCCCAGCATTTT
CDR3aa: CASSPTGKQSQPQHF

d_gene: TRBD1
abundance: few
j_gene: TRBJ2-5
v_gene: TRBV5-1
CDR3nt: TGCGCCAGCAGCGTCACCCCAGGGGGTGAGACCCAGTACTTC
CDR3aa: CASSVTPGGETQYF

d_gene: TRBD1
abundance: -
j_gene: TRBJ1-4
v_gene: TRBV3-1
CDR3nt: TGTGCCAGCAGCCGCAGGGGGCCCGGGGGAGAAAAACTGTTTTTT
CDR3aa: CASSRRGPGGEKLFF

d_gene: -
abundance: few
j_gene: TRBJ1-2
v_gene: TRBV20-1
CDR3nt: TGCAGTGCTAGAGTGACGGGGGATGGCTACACCTTC
CDR3aa: CSARVTGDGYTF

d_gene: -
abundance: many
j_gene: TRBJ1-5
v_gene: TRBV7-2
CDR3nt: TGTGCCAGCAGCTTATGGGGTAACGGCAATCAGCCCCAGCATTTT
CDR3aa: CASSLWGNGNQPQHF

d_gene: TRBD1
abundance: few
j_gene: TRBJ2-7
v_gene: TRBV10-3
CDR3nt: TGTGCCATCAGCGACAGGGTGGTTTACGAGCAGTACTTC
CDR3aa: CAISDRVVYEQYF

d_gene: -
abundance: -
j_gene: TRBJ2-5
v_gene: TRBV5-5
CDR3nt: TGTGCCAGCACCCCTTCCGGGGCTCAAGAGACCCAGTACTTC
CDR3aa: CASTPSGAQETQYF

d_gene: TRBD1
abundance: -
j_gene: TRBJ2-5
v_gene: TRBV10-3
CDR3nt: TGTGCCATCAGTGAGCCCTCCGGGACAGGACAAGAGACCCAGTACTTC
CDR3aa: CAISEPSGTGQETQYF

d_gene: TRBD1
abundance: -
j_gene: TRBJ1-4
v_gene: TRBV7-9
CDR3nt: TGTGCCAGCAGGAAGACAGGGCGCGGTGAAAAACTGTTTTTT
CDR3aa: CASRKTGRGEKLFF

d_gene: TRBD1
abundance: few
j_gene: TRBJ2-3
v_gene: TRBV12-3/TRBV12-4
CDR3nt: TGTGCCAGCAGGAGGGGGACAGGGCTGACAGATACGCAGTATTTT
CDR3aa: CASRRGTGLTDTQYF

d_gene: -
abundance: many
j_gene: TRBJ2-1
v_gene: TRBV4-1
CDR3nt: TGCGCCAGCAGCCAACCACAGGGCCTATACAATGAGCAGTTCTTC
CDR3aa: CASSQPQGLYNEQFF

d_gene: TRBD1
abundance: few
j_gene: TRBJ2-5
v_gene: TRBV5-5
CDR3nt: TGTGCCAGCGCCGGGACAGCAGTAGAGACCCAGTACTTC
CDR3aa: CASAGTAVETQYF